The 27 T cell receptor beta chains reported below all come from one sample, sequenced in a study of T-cell memory formation after mild COVID-19. Each CDR3 protein gets one entry after TCRdb re-called the 5' RACE reads with MiXCR. The sample shows a few hundred thousand distinct CDR3 sequences, more than 20% of them seen only once. Specimen: PBMCs or a T cell subset sorted from them (not recorded which). The source of these receptors is an adult woman who had mild COVID-19 (a few samples of this study predate the infection). Cell type and time point are not known.

In its sample, this clonotype was seen a few times. The chain recombines TRBV27 with TRBJ2-4; TRBD1 matches at 9 bases. Unmatched junction bases numbered 5, after V lost 8 bases and J lost 0 bases. CDR3 length: 15 residues. CDR1 and CDR2 from the germline V gene are MNHEY and SMNVEV (reference sequence). The CDR3 region has the DNA TGTGCCAGCGGTGGACAGGGGCTAGCCAAAAACATTCAGTACTTC. Its translation is CASGGQGLAKNIQYF.

The chain couples TRBV4-3 to TRBJ2-5; 11 nucleotides align to TRBD2. CDR1 is LGHNA and CDR2 is YSLEER in the germline V gene. After removal of 4 bases from V and 4 bases from J, the junction contained 11 bases not matched to a gene. The length of the CDR3 is 17 residues. CDR3 in amino acids: CASSPQGGSGRGETQYF. CDR3 DNA sequence: TGCGCCAGCAGCCCCCAGGGTGGTAGCGGGAGGGGAGAGACCCAGTACTTC.

In this sample, this clonotype turned up a few times. The chain combines TRBV5-1 with TRBJ2-7; 10 bases line up with TRBD1. Germline-derived CDR1 and CDR2 are SGHRS and YFSETQ. V dropped 4 bases and J dropped 0; count of bases not matched to a gene: 4. The CDR3 is 15 residues long. CDR3 residues: CASSGGQGISYEQYF. In DNA, the CDR3 is TGCGCCAGCAGCGGGGGACAGGGGATCTCCTACGAGCAGTACTTC.

CDR3 bases: TGCAGTGCTAGGGTGAACAGTGCAACTAATGAAAAACTGTTTTTT. Encoded protein: CSARVNSATNEKLFF. This rearrangement joins TRBV20-1 to TRBJ1-4, with D unclear. The V end was cut by 3 bases, the J end by 0 bases, with 11 bases between. This CDR3 comprises 15 residues. Germline lookup yields CDR1 DFQATT and CDR2 SNEGSKA (reference sequence).

This chain joins TRBV12-3 or TRBV12-4 and TRBJ1-2; D possibly corresponds to TRBD1 (6 bases). CDR3 length equals 14 residues. Trimming shortened V by 6 bases and J by 6 bases, and 17 bases separated the two germline ends. Written as DNA, the CDR3 is TGTGCCAGCAGACCACCTACAGGGTCCCATGGCTACACCTTC. Its translation is CASRPPTGSHGYTF.

CDR3 loop: CASSLVTEGATSTEAFF. The CDR3, as DNA: TGTGCCAGCAGCTTAGTGACAGAGGGGGCGACGAGCACTGAAGCTTTCTTT. The chain combines TRBV7-6 with TRBJ1-1; 7 nucleotides match TRBD1. Germline V gives CDR1 SGHVS, CDR2 FNYEAQ. CDR3 length equals 17 residues. The J segment lost 4 bases and the V segment lost 1 base, leaving 12 bases of the junction unmatched.

The chain is built from TRBV4-1 and TRBJ1-2, with a weak D call TRBD1 (5 bases). This CDR3 is 14 amino acids long. Per the germline V gene, CDR1 is MGHRA and CDR2 is YSYEKL. Trimming took off 0 bases at V and 7 bases at J, with 12 bases between the two ends. The CDR3 reads CASSQDRLRAGYTF. The CDR3, as DNA: TGCGCCAGCAGCCAAGATCGGCTCAGGGCTGGCTACACCTTC.

This clonotype was picked up a small number of times. This chain links TRBV4-3 with TRBJ2-7, with D tentatively TRBD2 (6 bases). The V and J ends lost 1 base and 1 base respectively, with 11 bases between them. Germline CDR1 LGHNA, CDR2 YSLEER. The CDR3 is 15 residues long. The CDR3 DNA reads as TGCGCCAGCAGCCAAGCTCGCGGGGATTCCTACGAGCAGTACTTC. Its protein product is CASSQARGDSYEQYF.

This clonotype occurred a few times. The chain joins TRBV5-1 to TRBJ2-5, with 7 bases matching TRBD1. The CDR3 is made up of 15 amino acids. V lost 4 bases to trimming and J lost 4 bases; unmatched junction nucleotides: 10. The germline V gene encodes CDR1 SGHRS and CDR2 YFSETQ. The CDR3 nucleotides are TGCGCCAGCAGCATAACAGGGGATTCCGGAGAGACCCAGTACTTC. Its translation is CASSITGDSGETQYF. Variable domain in full (rest from reference TRBV5-1 and TRBJ2-5): KAGVTQTPRYLIKTRGQQVTLSCSPISGHRSVSWYQQTPGQGLQFLFEYFSETQRNKGNFPGRFSGRQFSNSRSEMNVSTLELGDSALYLCASSITGDSGETQYFGPGTRLLVL.

This clonotype was recorded a few times. The CDR3 nucleotides read TGTGCCAGCAGCTTATTAGGTCCGAGGGGTACTGAAGCTTTCTTT. It yields the protein CASSLLGPRGTEAFF. The chain carries TRBV7-2 and TRBJ1-1; TRBD1 is a possible D gene (5 bases). There are 15 residues in the CDR3. Germline V gene data show CDR1 as SGHTA and CDR2 as FQGNSA. Trimming removed 2 bases from V and 5 bases from J, with 15 bases in between.

V and J are TRBV27 and TRBJ2-3; the match to TRBD1 covers 10 bases. The V segment lost 8 bases and the J segment 5 bases; nucleotides outside the gene matches: 10. The CDR3 spans 15 residues. CDR1 and CDR2 from the germline V gene are MNHEY and SMNVEV (reference sequence). The CDR3 nucleotides read TGTGCCAGCGCCAGACAGGGGGCGCGTCGAGATACGCAGTATTTT. It codes for CASARQGARRDTQYF.

The chain employs TRBV20-1 and TRBJ1-1, with 7 bases that match TRBD1. V was clipped by 0 bases and J by 9 bases; unmatched bases: 7. In germline, CDR1 is DFQATT, CDR2 SNEGSKA (reference sequence). The length of the CDR3 is 13 residues. As DNA, the CDR3 is TGCAGTGCTAGAGAACCACAGGGGTTAAAAGCTTTCTTT. Protein product: CSAREPQGLKAFF.

The V and J genes are TRBV18 and TRBJ1-4; 9 bases align to TRBD1. This CDR3 region has 14 residues. V gave up 1 base and J gave up 8 bases; unmatched junction bases: 2. Germline-derived CDR1 and CDR2 are KGHSH and LQKENI. CDR3 sequence: CASSPRQGDEKLFF. DNA for the CDR3: TGTGCCAGCTCACCACGACAGGGGGACGAAAAACTGTTTTTT.

A few counts support this clonotype. The genes are TRBV7-6 and TRBJ2-5, with TRBD2 matching over 9 bases. The CDR3 totals 16 residues. The trim removed 1 base at V and 1 base at J, leaving 4 bases unmatched. Looked up from germline, CDR1 is SGHVS and CDR2 is FNYEAQ. CDR3 coding DNA: TGTGCCAGCAGCTTAGGTACAGCGGGGGGCCAAGAGACCCAGTACTTC. Amino acids: CASSLGTAGGQETQYF.

This clonotype has only a few counts. V gene TRBV5-6 combines with J gene TRBJ2-1; D is unclear. The CDR3 loop spans 11 amino acids. The V end was cut by 0 bases, the J end by 9 bases, with 4 bases between. Germline loops: CDR1 SGHDT, CDR2 YYEEEE. The CDR3 is CASSLGPEQFF. In DNA form, the CDR3 reads TGTGCCAGCAGCTTGGGGCCTGAGCAGTTCTTC.

This clonotype was seen a single time. The genes are TRBV4-1 and TRBJ1-5, with TRBD1 matching 7 bases. Germline CDR1 reads MGHRA; CDR2 reads YSYEKL. The trim removed 0 bases at V and 0 bases at J, leaving 5 bases unmatched. This CDR3 is built from 17 residues. The CDR3 DNA sequence: TGCGCCAGCAGCCAAGACGGGACAGCTTATAGCAATCAGCCCCAGCATTTT. Its protein is CASSQDGTAYSNQPQHF.

This clonotype was picked up many times. The CDR3 reads CASKGGSYNEQFF. CDR3 nucleotide sequence: TGCGCCAGCAAGGGGGGCTCCTACAATGAGCAGTTCTTC. J is TRBJ2-1 and V is TRBV5-1; either TRBD1 or TRBD2 may supply D (6 bases each). The CDR3 is 13 amino acids. V lost 6 bases, J lost 0 bases, and 7 bases lay in between. The germline CDR1 and CDR2 sequences are SGHRS and YFSETQ.

A few counts support this clonotype. The chain couples TRBV7-2 to TRBJ2-5; perhaps TRBD2 as D (5 bases). Germline V CDR1 and CDR2: SGHTA, FQGNSA. The V gene lost 2 bases and the J gene lost 4 bases, with 14 bases spanning the gap. The CDR3 extends over 15 amino acids. The DNA for the CDR3 is TGTGCCAGCAGCTTAAATGGACTGAACGCAGAGACCCAGTACTTC. Protein product: CASSLNGLNAETQYF.

The rearrangement joins TRBV4-2 to TRBJ2-3; 9 bases line up with TRBD2. After removal of 2 bases from V and 1 base from J, the junction contained 16 bases not matched to a gene. Germline lookup yields CDR1 LGHNA and CDR2 YNFKEQ. The CDR3 contains 20 residues. The CDR3 bases are TGTGCCAGCAGCCAAAAGTTGAAGTCTCCTAGCGGGACTGGCACAGATACGCAGTATTTT. It encodes CASSQKLKSPSGTGTDTQYF.

The chain carries TRBV20-1 and TRBJ2-5; TRBD2 agrees at 9 bases. Germline-derived CDR1 and CDR2 are DFQATT and SNEGSKA (reference sequence). V lost 0 bases and J lost 7; bases outside the gene matches: 9. CDR3 length: 15 residues. The CDR3 coding sequence is TGCAGTGCTAGAGACCCGACTAGCGGTTCTGGGACCCAGTACTTC. Protein sequence: CSARDPTSGSGTQYF.

This clonotype was found many times. V gene TRBV27 combines with J gene TRBJ2-7; 7 bases map to TRBD1. This CDR3 has 16 amino acids. Trimming cost V 0 bases and J 4 bases; bases outside gene matches: 9. Germline CDR1 is MNHEY and CDR2 is SMNVEV (reference sequence). The CDR3 nucleotides are TGTGCCAGCAGTTTATCCACCGGACAGGCTGGATACGAGCAGTACTTC. Amino acid sequence: CASSLSTGQAGYEQYF.

The rearrangement joins TRBV6-5 to TRBJ2-1; D not certain. Germline values: CDR1 MNHEY, CDR2 SVGAGI. CDR3 length equals 15 residues. V shed 5 bases and J shed 0 bases, with 11 bases lying between them. In DNA form, the CDR3 reads TGTGCCAGCAGTCCCGCGCCGAGCTCCTACAATGAGCAGTTCTTC. Translating gives CASSPAPSSYNEQFF.

This chain links TRBV6-6 with TRBJ1-2; D unresolved. Germline V gene sequence: CDR1 MNHNY, CDR2 SVGAGI (reference sequence). Trimming left V 6 bases short and J 8 bases short, with 16 bases between. The CDR3 runs 13 residues. The CDR3 nucleotides read TGTGCCAGCAGGCACCTGGGCGCCAACGGCTACACCTTC. As protein: CASRHLGANGYTF.

This clonotype came up many times. The CDR3: CASSYGAGVAEQYF. The CDR3 nucleotides are TGTGCCAGCAGTTACGGAGCGGGAGTCGCCGAGCAGTACTTC. This chain connects TRBV6-5 to TRBJ2-7, with TRBD2 identical over 8 bases. This CDR3 is 14 amino acids long. Per germline, CDR1 MNHEY and CDR2 SVGAGI. Germline trimming cut 2 bases from V and 6 bases from J; bases unmatched to any gene: 6.

In its sample, this clonotype was seen a few times. This chain links TRBV3-1 with TRBJ1-6; no clear D. The CDR3 is made up of 13 amino acids. Germline values: CDR1 LGHDT, CDR2 YNNKEL (reference sequence). V lost 4 bases, J lost 12 bases, and 13 bases lay in between. CDR3 DNA sequence: TGTGCCAGCAGCCCTTCGGGCTCTCGACCCCTCCACTTT. Translation: CASSPSGSRPLHF.

The chain is built from TRBV7-9 and TRBJ2-3; D gene uncertain. Germline V gene data show CDR1 as SEHNR and CDR2 as FQNEAQ (reference sequence). The CDR3 is 14 residues long. The V gene lost 6 bases and the J gene lost 2 bases, with 12 bases spanning the gap. The CDR3 region has the DNA TGTGCCAGCAGTCGTGAGATGCTCACAGATACGCAGTATTTT. It specifies CASSREMLTDTQYF.

This rearrangement joins TRBV4-1 to TRBJ2-6, with D hard to call. Germline-derived CDR1 and CDR2 are MGHRA and YSYEKL. Trimming removed 0 bases from V and 2 bases from J, with 8 bases in between. The CDR3 length is 16 residues. CDR3 nucleotide sequence: TGCGCCAGCAGCCAAGATCCGCGGACTGGGGCCAACGTCCTGACTTTC. Translation gives CASSQDPRTGANVLTF.